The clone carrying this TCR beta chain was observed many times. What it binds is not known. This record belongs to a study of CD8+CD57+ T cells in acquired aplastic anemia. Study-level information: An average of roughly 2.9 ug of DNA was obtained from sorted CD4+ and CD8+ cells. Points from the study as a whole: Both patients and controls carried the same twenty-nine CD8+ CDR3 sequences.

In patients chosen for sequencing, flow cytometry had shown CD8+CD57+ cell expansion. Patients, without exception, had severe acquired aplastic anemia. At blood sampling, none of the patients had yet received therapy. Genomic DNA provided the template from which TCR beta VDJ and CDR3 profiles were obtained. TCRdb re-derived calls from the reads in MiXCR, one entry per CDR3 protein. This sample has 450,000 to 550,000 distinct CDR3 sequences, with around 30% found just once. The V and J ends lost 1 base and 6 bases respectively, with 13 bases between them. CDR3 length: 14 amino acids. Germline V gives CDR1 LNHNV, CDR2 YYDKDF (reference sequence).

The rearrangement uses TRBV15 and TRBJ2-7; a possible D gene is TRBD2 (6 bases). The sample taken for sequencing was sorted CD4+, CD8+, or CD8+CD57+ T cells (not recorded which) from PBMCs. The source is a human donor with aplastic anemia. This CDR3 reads CATSRAGLLGEQYF. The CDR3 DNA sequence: TGTGCCACCAGCAGAGCGGGACTCCTCGGCGAGCAGTACTTC.